A single sample gave rise to the 20 T cell receptor beta chains below, sequenced in a study of tissue T cells after allogeneic stem cell transplantation. The table came from immunoSEQ multiplex PCR; TCRdb's copy has only in-frame clones and leaves some out. The sample holds 6,500 to 8,000 clones, 50% seen once. Stated time point: mouse harvest day 7 after allogeneic transplant. Tail vein injection delivered 10^7 T-cell-depleted bone marrow cells and 10^6 splenic CD5+ T cells. Sequences were obtained from gut tissue. The receptors were gathered from a female BALB/c mouse given C57BL/6 T cells with graft-versus-host disease after an allogeneic hematopoietic cell transplant.

A note on this clone: All gene names here are mouse names. Partial CDR3 DNA: TGTGCCAGCAGTCCTGGGACAAACACAGAAGTCTTC. Translating gives CASSPGTNTEVF. The entire CDR3 sequence reads CASSPGTNTEVFF. J is TRBJ1-1 and V is TRBV26; D is ambiguous. The sequenced fragment ends 1 residue before the CDR3 boundary, so the rest is inferred from the germline J gene. From germline, CDR1 is KGHPV and CDR2 FQNQEV (reference sequence). The CDR3 has 13 amino acids. Trimming removed 4 bases from V and 0 bases from J, with 6 bases in between.

This clone was seen just once. Germline and genes here are mouse. Read sequence stops 1 residue before the CDR3 end, and the germline J gene provides the missing end. The chain joins TRBV26 to TRBJ1-1; 10 positions match TRBD1. J lost 4 bases, V lost 4 bases, and 0 bases had no gene match. The CDR3 is 13 residues long. Germline CDR1 and CDR2: KGHPV and FQNQEV (reference sequence). The sequenced part of the CDR3 DNA is TGTGCCAGCAGTCGGACAGGGGGCACAGAAGTCTTC. This gives the protein CASSRTGGTEVF. The complete CDR3 protein is CASSRTGGTEVFF.

This clone occurred once. These gene names are mouse names. The CDR3 end falls 1 residue outside the read, so it is completed with the germline J gene. The J gene is TRBJ1-2, the V gene TRBV20; no firm D call. CDR1 is GFQATS, CDR2 STVNSAI, per germline. The CDR3 has 13 amino acids. With 0 bases removed from V and 0 bases from J, the gap between germline ends came to 5 bases. The CDR3 spells CGARDSANSDYTF. CDR3 DNA (partial): TGTGGTGCTAGGGATTCAGCAAACTCCGACTACACC.

In this sample, this clone turned up a few times. Gene names are mouse gene names. The CDR3 goes on 1 residue after the read ends, and that part is filled in from the germline J gene. This sequence joins TRBV1 and TRBJ2-5, with D uncertain. The V and J ends lost 4 bases and 1 base respectively, with 0 bases between them. Germline V gene data show CDR1 as NSQYPW and CDR2 as LRSPGD (reference sequence). This CDR3 is 11 amino acids long. The CDR3 sequence: CTCSDQDTQYF. The CDR3 DNA, read in part, is TGCACCTGCAGTGACCAAGACACCCAGTAC. Full variable domain (outside the CDR3, taken from reference TRBV1 and TRBJ2-5): VTLLEQNPRWRLVPRGQAVNLRCILKNSQYPWMSWYQQDLQKQLQWLFTLRSPGDKEVKSLPGADYLATRVTDTELRLQVANMSQGRTLYCTCSDQDTQYFGPGTRLLVL.

In its sample, this clone was seen once. Genes and germline come from the mouse. The observed sequence ends 1 residue before the CDR3 terminus, with the missing tail filled in from the germline J gene. This chain joins TRBV13-3 and TRBJ2-4; the match to TRBD2 covers 8 bases. The CDR3 loop spans 14 amino acids. V lost 1 base, J lost 4 bases, and 2 bases stayed unmatched. Per germline, CDR1 NNHDY and CDR2 SYVADS. The CDR3: CASSDSWGENTLYF. CDR3 bases read: TGTGCCAGCAGTGATTCCTGGGGGGAAAACACCTTGTAC.

Within the sample, this clone is large (0.1 to 1%). Genes here carry mouse names. The CDR3 reads CASSSGTGDEQYF. The CDR3 DNA, read in part, is TGTGCTAGCAGTTCCGGGACAGGGGATGAACAGTAC. The V gene is TRBV29, the J gene TRBJ2-7; 10 bases agree with TRBD1. The read comes to an end 1 residue before the CDR3 does, leaving the germline J gene to fill in the end. The germline V gene encodes CDR1 MSHET and CDR2 SYDVDS. This CDR3 is built from 13 residues. With V trimmed by 4 bases and J by 5 bases, 2 bases remained unmatched. Filled out from reference TRBV29 and TRBJ2-7, the complete variable domain reads DMKVTQMPRYLIKRMGENVLLECGQDMSHETMYWYRQDPGLGLQLIYISYDVDSNSEGDIPKGYRVSRKKREHFSLILDSAKTNQTSVYFCASSSGTGDEQYFGPGTRLTVL.

About this clone itself: The gene names here belong to mouse. From the germline J gene comes the end of the CDR3, since the read stops 1 residue before it. This chain joins TRBV12-1 and TRBJ1-3; the D is unclear. Germline values: CDR1 SGHSN, CDR2 HYEKVE. The CDR3 spans 14 residues. Trimming left V 0 bases short and J 0 bases short, with 5 bases between. The CDR3 bases that were read are TGTGCCAGCTCTCTCACAGATTCTGGAAATACGCTCTAT. This encodes CASSLTDSGNTLY. The whole CDR3 sequence is CASSLTDSGNTLYF.

In its sample, this clone was seen a few times. Germline and genes: mouse. The CDR3 loop reads CASSNWGAEQYF. The sequenced CDR3 bases are TGTGCAAGCAGCAACTGGGGGGCTGAACAGTAC. The V call is TRBV16, the J call TRBJ2-7; 9 bases align to TRBD2. The CDR3 extends 1 residue past the end of the read, so its final part is completed from the germline J gene. V lost 5 bases and J lost 6; bases outside the gene matches: 2. The length of the CDR3 is 12 residues. The germline V gene encodes CDR1 SGHSA and CDR2 FRNQAP.

This clone appeared a few times. Mouse names are used for the genes. The read falls 1 residue short of the CDR3 end, and the missing part is taken from the germline J gene. The chain employs TRBV23 and TRBJ1-2; the table's D call TRBD1 went unverified against the DNA. The CDR3 is 15 residues long. Looked up from germline, CDR1 is KGHTA and CDR2 is FQNQQP. The sequenced CDR3 bases are TGCTCCAGCAGTCATCCGGGACAGTCAAACTCCGACTACACC. The encoded protein is CSSSHPGQSNSDYT. The entire CDR3 protein reads CSSSHPGQSNSDYTF.

In the case of this clone: Gene names are the mouse ones. CDR3 amino acids: CASSQDERLFF. CDR3 DNA (partial): TGTGCCAGCAGCCAAGACGAAAGATTATTT. The V and J genes are TRBV5 and TRBJ1-4; unclear D gene. Read sequence stops 1 residue before the CDR3 end, and the germline J gene provides the missing end. CDR1 is LGHNA and CDR2 is YNLKQL in the germline V gene (reference sequence). The CDR3 is 11 amino acids. Trimming removed 0 bases from V and 7 bases from J, with 0 bases in between.

Regarding this clone: Mouse names are used for the genes. The CDR3 end falls 1 residue outside the read, so it is completed with the germline J gene. The V call is TRBV15, the J call TRBJ1-3; no firm D call. The germline gives CDR1 SGHND, CDR2 FRSKSL. The CDR3 has 14 amino acids. V was shortened by 1 base and J by 2 bases, with 6 bases between the two germline ends. The CDR3 sequence is CASSLGGTGNTLYF. The CDR3 bases that were read are TGTGCCAGCAGTTTAGGCGGGACTGGAAATACGCTCTAT.

Worth noting for this clone: Germline and genes: mouse. The sequence runs out 1 residue before the end of the CDR3; the remainder is reconstructed from the germline J gene. The chain couples TRBV14 to TRBJ2-7; D uncertain. The CDR3 runs to 10 residues. Germline CDR1 SGHDT, CDR2 FRDEAV. V shed 4 bases and J shed 4 bases, with 3 bases lying between them. CDR3 amino acids: CASSLYEQYF. CDR3 DNA, as far as it was read: TGTGCCAGCAGTCTTTATGAACAGTAC.

A note on this clone: Gene and germline names: mouse. CDR3 bases read: TGTGCCAGCATACAGGGGAACACAGAAGTCTTC. As protein: CASIQGNTEVF. The CDR3 in full is CASIQGNTEVFF. The chain couples TRBV19 to TRBJ1-1; tentative D call: TRBD1 (6 bases). The read finishes 1 residue shy of the CDR3 end, and the germline J gene is used to complete it. V gave up 6 bases and J gave up 1 base, with 7 bases separating them. This CDR3 contains 12 residues. Germline V lookup: CDR1 FNHDT, CDR2 SITEND (reference sequence).

Turning to this clone: Here the gene names and germline are mouse. The CDR3 end falls 1 residue outside the read, so it is completed with the germline J gene. This sequence joins TRBV12-1 and TRBJ1-3, with TRBD1 matching 7 bases. J gave up 1 base and V 3 bases, and 2 bases lay outside the gene matches. CDR3 length: 14 amino acids. Germline loops: CDR1 SGHSN, CDR2 HYEKVE. CDR3: CASSSTGSGNTLYF. CDR3 DNA, as far as it was read: TGTGCCAGCTCTTCGACAGGGTCTGGAAATACGCTCTAT.

In this sample, this clone turned up a few times. These gene names are mouse names. Coverage ceases 1 residue before the CDR3 finishes, and the germline J gene fills in the end. The V gene is TRBV26, the J gene TRBJ2-4; D ambiguous. Deletions cut 4 bases from V and 0 bases from J, with 8 bases between. Germline V gene sequence: CDR1 KGHPV, CDR2 FQNQEV (reference sequence). The CDR3 has 14 amino acids. CDR3 sequence: CASSPPGSQNTLYF. Incomplete CDR3 DNA: TGTGCCAGCAGTCCCCCAGGTAGTCAAAACACCTTGTAC.

As to this clone: Gene names are the mouse ones. The read halts 1 residue ahead of the CDR3 end, with the missing end drawn from the germline J gene. The J gene is TRBJ2-7, the V gene TRBV19; D call uncertain. Germline CDR1 and CDR2: FNHDT and SITEND (reference sequence). V shed 6 bases and J shed 0 bases, with 7 bases lying between them. This CDR3 is 12 amino acids long. CDR3 region: CASKASSYEQYF. The DNA read from the CDR3 is TGTGCCAGCAAGGCGAGCTCCTATGAACAGTAC.

In the case of this clone: Genes here carry mouse names. The read stops 1 residue short of the end of the CDR3; the missing end is completed from the germline J gene. The identical CDR3 is also encoded by other nucleotide sequences in the sample. This chain connects TRBV26 to TRBJ1-1; D is uncertain. The germline V gene has CDR1 KGHPV and CDR2 FQNQEV (reference sequence). The CDR3 contains 13 residues. The V gene lost 2 bases and the J gene lost 0 bases, with 4 bases spanning the gap. The covered CDR3 bases are TGTGCCAGCAGTCTGAGACAGAACACAGAAGTCTTC. This encodes CASSLRQNTEVF. The complete CDR3 protein is CASSLRQNTEVFF.

In regard to this clone: Gene names and germline refer to mouse. The CDR3 end is not reached by the read, which stops 1 residue before it; the germline J gene fills it in. The chain is built from TRBV26 and TRBJ1-3; D is unclear. Trimming removed 3 bases at V and 0 bases at J, with 6 bases between. The CDR3 is made up of 14 amino acids. CDR1 and CDR2 from the germline V gene are KGHPV and FQNQEV (reference sequence). This chain's CDR3 is CASSLRSSGNTLYF. The CDR3 DNA, read in part, is TGTGCCAGCAGTCTTAGGAGTTCTGGAAATACGCTCTAT.

Points on this clone: The listed genes are named as in mouse. Read coverage stops 1 residue before the CDR3 terminus; the germline J gene supplies the remainder. The gene calls are TRBV3 and TRBJ1-1, with 8 nucleotides matching TRBD1. V lost 3 bases to trimming and J lost 4 bases; unmatched junction nucleotides: 4. Germline V gene data show CDR1 as SNHLY and CDR2 as FYNGKV (reference sequence). CDR3 length: 14 amino acids. Here the CDR3 reads CASSFYRGTTEVFF. The covered CDR3 bases are TGTGCCAGCAGCTTTTACAGGGGGACCACAGAAGTCTTC.

Turning to this clone: Gene names and germline match the mouse. Read coverage stops 1 residue before the CDR3 terminus; the germline J gene supplies the remainder. This chain uses TRBV26 with TRBJ2-2; maybe TRBD1 (5 bases). V lost 4 bases, J lost 1 base, and 7 bases lay in between. The CDR3 extends over 14 amino acids. Germline V gene sequence: CDR1 KGHPV, CDR2 FQNQEV (reference sequence). CDR3 residues: CASSPTVNTGQLYF. The CDR3 DNA, read in part, is TGTGCCAGCAGTCCGACAGTAAACACCGGGCAGCTCTAC.